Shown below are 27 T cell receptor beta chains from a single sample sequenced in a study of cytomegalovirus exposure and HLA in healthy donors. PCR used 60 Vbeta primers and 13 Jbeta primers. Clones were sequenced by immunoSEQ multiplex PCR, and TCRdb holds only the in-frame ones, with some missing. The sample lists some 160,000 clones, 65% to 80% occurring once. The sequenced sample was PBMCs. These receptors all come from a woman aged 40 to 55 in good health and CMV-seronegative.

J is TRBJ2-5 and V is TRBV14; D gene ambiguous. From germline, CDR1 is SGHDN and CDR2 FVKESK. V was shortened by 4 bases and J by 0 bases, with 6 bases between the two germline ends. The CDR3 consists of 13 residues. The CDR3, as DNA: TGTGCCAGCAGCCCTCCTAACCAAGAGACCCAGTACTTC. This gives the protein CASSPPNQETQYF. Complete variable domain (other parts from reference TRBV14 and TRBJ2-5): EAGVTQFPSHSVIEKGQTVTLRCDPISGHDNLYWYRRVMGKEIKFLLHFVKESKQDESGMPNNRFLAERTGGTYSTLKVQPAELEDSGVYFCASSPPNQETQYFGPGTRLLVL.

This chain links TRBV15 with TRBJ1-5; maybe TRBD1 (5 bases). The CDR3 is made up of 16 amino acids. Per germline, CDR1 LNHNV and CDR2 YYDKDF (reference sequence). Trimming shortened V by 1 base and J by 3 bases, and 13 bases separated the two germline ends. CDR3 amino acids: CATSRVKGANNQPQHF. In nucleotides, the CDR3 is TGTGCCACCAGCAGAGTGAAAGGGGCTAACAATCAGCCCCAGCATTTT.

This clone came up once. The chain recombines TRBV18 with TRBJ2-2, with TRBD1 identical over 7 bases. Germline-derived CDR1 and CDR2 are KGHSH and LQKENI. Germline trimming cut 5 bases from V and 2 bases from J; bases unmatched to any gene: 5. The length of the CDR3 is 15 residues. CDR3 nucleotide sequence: TGTGCCAGCTCAACCGGGACAGCAAACACCGGGGAGCTGTTTTTT. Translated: CASSTGTANTGELFF.

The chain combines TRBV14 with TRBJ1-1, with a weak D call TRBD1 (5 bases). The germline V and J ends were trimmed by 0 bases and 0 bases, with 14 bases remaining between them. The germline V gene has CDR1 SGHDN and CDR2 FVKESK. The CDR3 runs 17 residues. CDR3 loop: CASSQDEPTALNTEAFF. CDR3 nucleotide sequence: TGTGCCAGCAGCCAAGATGAGCCGACAGCCTTGAACACTGAAGCTTTCTTT.

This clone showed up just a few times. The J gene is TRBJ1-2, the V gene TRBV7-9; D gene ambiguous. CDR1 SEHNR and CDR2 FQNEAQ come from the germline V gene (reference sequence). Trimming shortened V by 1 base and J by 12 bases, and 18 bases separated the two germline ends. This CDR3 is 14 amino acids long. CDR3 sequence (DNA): TGTGCCAGCAGCTTAGTCGGGAAAGCAGCCCGCAACACCTTC. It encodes CASSLVGKAARNTF.

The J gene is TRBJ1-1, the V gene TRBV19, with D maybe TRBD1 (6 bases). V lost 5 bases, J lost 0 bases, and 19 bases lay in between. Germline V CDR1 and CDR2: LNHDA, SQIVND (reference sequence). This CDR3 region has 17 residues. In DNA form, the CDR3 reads TGTGCCAGTAGTCCTTCCCTTTTCGGACAGTTGAACACTGAAGCTTTCTTT. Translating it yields CASSPSLFGQLNTEAFF.

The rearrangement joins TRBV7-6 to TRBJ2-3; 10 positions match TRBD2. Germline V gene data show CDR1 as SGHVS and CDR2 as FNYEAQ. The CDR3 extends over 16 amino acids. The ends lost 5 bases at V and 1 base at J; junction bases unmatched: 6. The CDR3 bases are TGTGCCAGCAGCCTATTAGGGACTAGCGGCACAGATACGCAGTATTTT. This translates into CASSLLGTSGTDTQYF.

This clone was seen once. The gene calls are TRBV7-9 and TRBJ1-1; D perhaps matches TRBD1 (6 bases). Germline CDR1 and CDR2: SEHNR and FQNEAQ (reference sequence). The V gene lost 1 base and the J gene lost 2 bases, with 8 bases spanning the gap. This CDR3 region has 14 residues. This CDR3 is CASSLGTANTEAFF. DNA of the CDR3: TGTGCCAGCAGCTTAGGGACAGCTAACACTGAAGCTTTCTTT.

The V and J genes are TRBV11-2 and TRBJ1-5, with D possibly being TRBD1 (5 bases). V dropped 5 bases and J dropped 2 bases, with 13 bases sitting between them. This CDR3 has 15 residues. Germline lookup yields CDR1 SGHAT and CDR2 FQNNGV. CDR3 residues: CASSPQGKGNQPQHF. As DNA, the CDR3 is TGTGCCAGCAGCCCCCAGGGTAAAGGCAATCAGCCCCAGCATTTT.

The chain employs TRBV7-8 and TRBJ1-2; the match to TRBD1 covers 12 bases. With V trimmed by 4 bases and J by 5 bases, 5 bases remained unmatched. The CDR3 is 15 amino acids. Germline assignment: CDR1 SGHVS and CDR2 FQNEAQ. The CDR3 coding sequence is TGTGCCAGCAGCTACGGGACAGGGGGCGAGTATGGCTACACCTTC. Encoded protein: CASSYGTGGEYGYTF. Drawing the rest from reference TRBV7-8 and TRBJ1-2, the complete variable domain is GAGVSQSPRYKVAKRGQDVALRCDPISGHVSLFWYQQALGQGPEFLTYFQNEAQLDKSGLPSDRFFAERPEGSVSTLKIQRTQQEDSAVYLCASSYGTGGEYGYTFGSGTRLTVV.

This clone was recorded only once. This CDR3 reads CASSLPGGRANEKLFF. CDR3 coding DNA: TGTGCCAGCAGCCTCCCCGGGGGGCGCGCTAATGAAAAACTGTTTTTT. The chain is built from TRBV7-9 and TRBJ1-4; weak D call: TRBD1 (6 bases). This CDR3 contains 16 residues. The germline gives CDR1 SEHNR, CDR2 FQNEAQ (reference sequence). V lost 5 bases and J lost 3, with 16 bases in between.

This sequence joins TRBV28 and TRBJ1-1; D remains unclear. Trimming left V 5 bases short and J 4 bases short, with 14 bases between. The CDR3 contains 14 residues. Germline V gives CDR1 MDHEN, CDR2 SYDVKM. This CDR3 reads CASSPPGSLTEAFF. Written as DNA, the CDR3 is TGTGCCAGCAGTCCCCCTGGGAGCCTCACTGAAGCTTTCTTT.

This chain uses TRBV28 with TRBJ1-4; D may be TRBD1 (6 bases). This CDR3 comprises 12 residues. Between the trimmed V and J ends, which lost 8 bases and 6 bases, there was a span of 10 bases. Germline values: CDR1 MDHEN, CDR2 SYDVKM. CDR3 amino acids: CASRNRDEKLFF. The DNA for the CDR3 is TGTGCCAGCCGAAACAGGGATGAAAAACTGTTTTTT.

The CDR3 sequence is CAWSVRQGNEQFF. CDR3 DNA sequence: TGTGCCTGGAGTGTACGGCAGGGGAACGAGCAGTTCTTC. The genes are TRBV30 and TRBJ2-1, with D perhaps matching TRBD1 (6 bases). The CDR3 is made up of 13 amino acids. Trimming stripped 0 bases from V and 10 bases from J, with 13 bases between. Germline V gives CDR1 GTSNPN, CDR2 SVGIG (reference sequence).

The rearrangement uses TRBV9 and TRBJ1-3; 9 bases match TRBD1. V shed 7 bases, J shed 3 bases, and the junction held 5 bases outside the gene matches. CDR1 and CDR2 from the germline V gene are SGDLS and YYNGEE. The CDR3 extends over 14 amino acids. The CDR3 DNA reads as TGTGCCAGCGCAACAGGGGGCTATGGAAACACCATATATTTT. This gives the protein CASATGGYGNTIYF.

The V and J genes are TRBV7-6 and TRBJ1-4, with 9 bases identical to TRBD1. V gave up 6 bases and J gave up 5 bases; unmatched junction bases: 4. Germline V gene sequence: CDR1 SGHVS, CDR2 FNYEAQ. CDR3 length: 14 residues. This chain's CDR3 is CASSDGTGNEKLFF. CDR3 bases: TGTGCCAGCAGTGACGGGACAGGGAATGAAAAACTGTTTTTT.

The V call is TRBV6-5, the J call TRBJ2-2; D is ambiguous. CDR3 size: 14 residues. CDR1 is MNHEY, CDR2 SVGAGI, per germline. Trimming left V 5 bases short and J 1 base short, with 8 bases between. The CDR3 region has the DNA TGTGCCAGCAGTCCTTACAGGAACACCGGGGAGCTGTTTTTT. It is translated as CASSPYRNTGELFF.

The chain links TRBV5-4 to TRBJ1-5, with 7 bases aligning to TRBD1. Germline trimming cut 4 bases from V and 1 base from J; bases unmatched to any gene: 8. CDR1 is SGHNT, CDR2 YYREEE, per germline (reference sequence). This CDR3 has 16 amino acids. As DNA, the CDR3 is TGTGCCAGCAGCCGGGACAGCAAGTACAGCAATCAGCCCCAGCATTTT. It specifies CASSRDSKYSNQPQHF.

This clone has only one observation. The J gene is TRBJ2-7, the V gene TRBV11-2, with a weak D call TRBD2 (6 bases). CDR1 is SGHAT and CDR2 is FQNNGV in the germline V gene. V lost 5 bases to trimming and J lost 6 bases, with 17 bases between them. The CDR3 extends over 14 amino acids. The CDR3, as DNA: TGTGCCAGCAGCCCTCCGGGACTTCTCTCCGAGCAGTACTTC. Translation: CASSPPGLLSEQYF.

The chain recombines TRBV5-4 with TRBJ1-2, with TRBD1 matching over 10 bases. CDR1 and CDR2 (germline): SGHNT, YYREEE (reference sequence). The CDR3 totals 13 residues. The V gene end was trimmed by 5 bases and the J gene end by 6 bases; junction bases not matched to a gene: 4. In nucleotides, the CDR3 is TGTGCCAGCAGAAGACAGGGGGCCAATGGCTACACCTTC. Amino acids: CASRRQGANGYTF.

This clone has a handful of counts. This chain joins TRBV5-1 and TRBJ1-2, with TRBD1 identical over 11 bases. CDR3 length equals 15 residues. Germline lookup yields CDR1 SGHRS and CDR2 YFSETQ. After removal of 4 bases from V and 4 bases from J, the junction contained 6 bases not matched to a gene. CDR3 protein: CASSPGQGAVYGYTF. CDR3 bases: TGCGCCAGCAGCCCAGGACAGGGGGCAGTCTATGGCTACACCTTC.

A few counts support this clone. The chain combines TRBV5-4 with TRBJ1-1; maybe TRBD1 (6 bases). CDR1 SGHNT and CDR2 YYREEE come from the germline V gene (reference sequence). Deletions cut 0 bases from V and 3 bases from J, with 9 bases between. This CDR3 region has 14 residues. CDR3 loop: CASSLVGADTEAFF. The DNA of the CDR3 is TGTGCCAGCAGCTTGGTGGGGGCGGACACTGAAGCTTTCTTT.

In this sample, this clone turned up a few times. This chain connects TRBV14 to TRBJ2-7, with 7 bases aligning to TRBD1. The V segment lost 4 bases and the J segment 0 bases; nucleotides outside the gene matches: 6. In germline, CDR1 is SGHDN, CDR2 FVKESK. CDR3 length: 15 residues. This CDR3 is CASSLGQDYSYEQYF. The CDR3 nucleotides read TGTGCCAGCAGCCTAGGACAGGATTACTCCTACGAGCAGTACTTC.

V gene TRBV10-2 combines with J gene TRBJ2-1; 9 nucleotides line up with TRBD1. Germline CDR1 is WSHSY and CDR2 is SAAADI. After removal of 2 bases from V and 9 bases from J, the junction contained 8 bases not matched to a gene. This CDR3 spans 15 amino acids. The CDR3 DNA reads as TGCGCCAGCAGTGAGCCACAGTACAGGGGGCGTGAGCAGTTCTTC. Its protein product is CASSEPQYRGREQFF.

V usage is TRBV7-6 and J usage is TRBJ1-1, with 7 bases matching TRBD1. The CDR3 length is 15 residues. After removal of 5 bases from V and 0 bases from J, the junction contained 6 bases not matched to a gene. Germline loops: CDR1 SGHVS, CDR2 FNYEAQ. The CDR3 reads CASSPPTGLNTEAFF. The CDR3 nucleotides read TGTGCCAGCAGCCCCCCGACAGGGTTGAACACTGAAGCTTTCTTT.

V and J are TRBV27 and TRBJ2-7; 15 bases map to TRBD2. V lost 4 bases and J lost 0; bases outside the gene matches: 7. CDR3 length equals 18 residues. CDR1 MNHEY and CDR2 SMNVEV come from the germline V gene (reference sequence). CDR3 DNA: TGTGCCAGCAGTTATACCGGGACTAGCGGGAGGTTCTCCTACGAGCAGTACTTC. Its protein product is CASSYTGTSGRFSYEQYF.

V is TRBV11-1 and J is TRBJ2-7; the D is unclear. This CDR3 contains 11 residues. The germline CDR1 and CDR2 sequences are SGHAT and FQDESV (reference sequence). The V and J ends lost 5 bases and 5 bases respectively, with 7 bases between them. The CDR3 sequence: CASSHSNEQYF. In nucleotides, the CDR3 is TGTGCCAGCAGCCATAGTAACGAGCAGTACTTC.